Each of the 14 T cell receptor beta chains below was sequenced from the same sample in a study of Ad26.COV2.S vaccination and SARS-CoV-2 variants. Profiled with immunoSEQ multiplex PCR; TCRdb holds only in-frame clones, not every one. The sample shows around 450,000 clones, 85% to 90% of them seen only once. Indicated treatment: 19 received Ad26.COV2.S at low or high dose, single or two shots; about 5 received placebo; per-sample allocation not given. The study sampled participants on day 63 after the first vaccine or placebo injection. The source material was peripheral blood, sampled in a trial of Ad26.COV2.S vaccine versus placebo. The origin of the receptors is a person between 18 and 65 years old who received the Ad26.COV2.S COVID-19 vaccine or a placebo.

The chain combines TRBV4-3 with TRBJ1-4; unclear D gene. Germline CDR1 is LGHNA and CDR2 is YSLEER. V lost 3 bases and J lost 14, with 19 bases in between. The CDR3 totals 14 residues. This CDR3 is CASSQSFASSDLFF. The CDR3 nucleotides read TGCGCCAGCAGCCAGTCGTTCGCCAGCAGTGATCTGTTTTTT.

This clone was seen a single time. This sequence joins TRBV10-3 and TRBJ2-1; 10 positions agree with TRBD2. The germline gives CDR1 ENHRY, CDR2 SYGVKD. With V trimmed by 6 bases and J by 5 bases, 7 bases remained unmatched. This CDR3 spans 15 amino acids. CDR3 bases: TGTGCCATCAGGGTCCTAGCGGGAGAGGACAATGAGCAGTTCTTC. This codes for CAIRVLAGEDNEQFF.

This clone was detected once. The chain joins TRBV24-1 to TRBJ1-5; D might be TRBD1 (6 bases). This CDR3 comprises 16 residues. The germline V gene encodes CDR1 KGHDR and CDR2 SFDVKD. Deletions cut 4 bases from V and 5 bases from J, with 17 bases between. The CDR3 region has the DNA TGTGCCACCAGTGACCCCAGGGGTTCAGGTGATCAGCCCCAGCATTTT. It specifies CATSDPRGSGDQPQHF.

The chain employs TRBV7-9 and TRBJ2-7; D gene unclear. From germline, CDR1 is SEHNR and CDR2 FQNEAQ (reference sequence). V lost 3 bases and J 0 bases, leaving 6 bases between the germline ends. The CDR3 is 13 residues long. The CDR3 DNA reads TGTGCCAGCAGCTTGCCGGGCTCCTACGAGCAGTACTTC. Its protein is CASSLPGSYEQYF.

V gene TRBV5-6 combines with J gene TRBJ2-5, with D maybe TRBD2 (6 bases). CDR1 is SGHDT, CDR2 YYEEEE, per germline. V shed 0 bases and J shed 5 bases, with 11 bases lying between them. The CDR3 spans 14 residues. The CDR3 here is CASSLVGGEETQYF. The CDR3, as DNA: TGTGCCAGCAGCTTGGTTGGAGGGGAGGAGACCCAGTACTTC.

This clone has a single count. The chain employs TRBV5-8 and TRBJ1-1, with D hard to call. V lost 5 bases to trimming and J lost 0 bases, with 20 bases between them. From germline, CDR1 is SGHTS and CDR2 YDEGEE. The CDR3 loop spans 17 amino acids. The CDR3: CASSYWPGSLMNTEAFF. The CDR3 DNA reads TGTGCCAGCAGTTACTGGCCGGGCAGCCTAATGAACACTGAAGCTTTCTTT.

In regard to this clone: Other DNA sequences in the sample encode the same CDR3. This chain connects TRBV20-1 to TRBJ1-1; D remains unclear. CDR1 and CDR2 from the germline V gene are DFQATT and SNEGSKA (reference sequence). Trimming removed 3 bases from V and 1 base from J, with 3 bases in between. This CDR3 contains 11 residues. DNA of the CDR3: TGCAGTGCTAGGCAGAACACTGAAGCTTTCTTT. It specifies CSARQNTEAFF.

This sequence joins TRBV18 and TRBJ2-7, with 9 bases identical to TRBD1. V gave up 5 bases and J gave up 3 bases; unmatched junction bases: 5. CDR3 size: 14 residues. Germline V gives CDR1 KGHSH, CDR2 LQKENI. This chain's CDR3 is CASSEGQGLYEQYV. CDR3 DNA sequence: TGTGCCAGCTCAGAGGGACAGGGCCTCTACGAGCAGTACGTC.

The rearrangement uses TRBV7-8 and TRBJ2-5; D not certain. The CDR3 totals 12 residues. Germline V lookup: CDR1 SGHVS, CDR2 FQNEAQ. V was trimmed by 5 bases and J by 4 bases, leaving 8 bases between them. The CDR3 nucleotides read TGTGCCAGCAGCCCCGACCGAGAGACCCAGTACTTC. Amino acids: CASSPDRETQYF. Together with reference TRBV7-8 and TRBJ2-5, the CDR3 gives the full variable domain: GAGVSQSPRYKVAKRGQDVALRCDPISGHVSLFWYQQALGQGPEFLTYFQNEAQLDKSGLPSDRFFAERPEGSVSTLKIQRTQQEDSAVYLCASSPDRETQYFGPGTRLLVL.

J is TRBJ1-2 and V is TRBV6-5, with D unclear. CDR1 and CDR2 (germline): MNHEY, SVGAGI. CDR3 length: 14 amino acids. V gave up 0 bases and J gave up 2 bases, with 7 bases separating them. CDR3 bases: TGTGCCAGCAGTTACTCGTTCCAGAACTATGGCTACACCTTC. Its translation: CASSYSFQNYGYTF.

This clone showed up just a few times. The CDR3 reads CASSLAGTDTQYF. The CDR3 coding sequence is TGTGCCAGCAGCTTGGCGGGGACAGATACGCAGTATTTT. This chain uses TRBV5-6 with TRBJ2-3; D possibly corresponds to TRBD2 (5 bases). V shed 0 bases and J shed 3 bases, with 5 bases lying between them. This CDR3 spans 13 amino acids. Per germline, CDR1 SGHDT and CDR2 YYEEEE.

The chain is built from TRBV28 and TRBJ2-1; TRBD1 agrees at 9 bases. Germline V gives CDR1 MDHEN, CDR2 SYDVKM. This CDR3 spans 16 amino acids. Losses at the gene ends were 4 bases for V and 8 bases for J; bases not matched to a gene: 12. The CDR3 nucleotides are TGTGCCAGCAGTTCCCGCGGGACAGGGAGGCAATATGAGCAGTTCTTC. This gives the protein CASSSRGTGRQYEQFF.

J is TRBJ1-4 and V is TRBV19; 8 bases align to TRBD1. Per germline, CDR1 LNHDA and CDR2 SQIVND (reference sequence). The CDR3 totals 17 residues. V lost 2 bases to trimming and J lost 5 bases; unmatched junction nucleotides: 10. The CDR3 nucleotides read TGTGCCAGTAGTATAATAGGGAGGGACAGGCGGAATGAAAAACTGTTTTTT. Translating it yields CASSIIGRDRRNEKLFF.

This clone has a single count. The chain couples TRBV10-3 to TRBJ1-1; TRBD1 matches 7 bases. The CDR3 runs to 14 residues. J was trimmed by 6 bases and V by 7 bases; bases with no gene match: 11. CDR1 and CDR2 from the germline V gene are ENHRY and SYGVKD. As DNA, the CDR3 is TGTGCCATCAAAAGTCAACAGGGGAAACCTGAAGCTTTCTTT. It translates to CAIKSQQGKPEAFF.